The 10 T cell receptor beta chains in this list originate from one sample, sequenced in a study of blood T cells in healthy people across ages. Next came a second PCR, run for roughly 6 to 11 cycles, which used a sample-barcoded 5' primer along with a J-beta primer mix. TCRdb called the 5' RACE reads again in MiXCR, with one record for every CDR3 protein. The table lists 720,000 or so distinct CDR3 sequences, roughly 43% of them singletons. Sequencing was performed on blood. These receptor sequences come from a man older than 75 in good health.

A few counts support this clonotype. The genes are TRBV7-3 and TRBJ2-1; unclear D gene. CDR3 length equals 15 residues. The ends were cut back, 5 bases at V and 2 bases at J, with 13 bases in the middle. Germline CDR1 and CDR2: SGHTA and FQGTGA. Here the CDR3 DNA reads TGTGCCAGCAGCAACCGACCGAGCCCCTACAATGAGCAGTTCTTC. Translated: CASSNRPSPYNEQFF.

The chain uses TRBV3-1 and TRBJ2-7, with 12 bases lining up with TRBD2. Near its end, the DNA agrees better with TRBJ2-5, so the J call may be wrong. In germline, CDR1 is LGHDT, CDR2 YNNKEL (reference sequence). This CDR3 contains 16 residues. Here the CDR3 reads CASSQPSGGARETQYF. The CDR3 bases are TGTGCCAGCAGCCAGCCTAGCGGGGGGGCCAGAGAGACCCAGTACTTC.

This chain connects TRBV6-1 to TRBJ1-4; D is possibly TRBD1 (6 bases). V was cut by 4 bases and J by 8 bases, with 17 bases left in between. Germline V gene data show CDR1 as MNHNS and CDR2 as SASEGT. This CDR3 region has 15 residues. The CDR3 sequence: CASSGVGGGREKLFF. CDR3 coding DNA: TGTGCCAGCAGTGGAGTAGGTGGGGGCCGGGAAAAACTGTTTTTT.

In the case of this clonotype: Its ends do not fully match the called genes, so a read error is possible. The chain recombines TRBV27 with TRBJ2-7, with D perhaps TRBD2 (6 bases). The CDR3 contains 13 residues. The germline V gene has CDR1 MNHEY and CDR2 SMNVEV (reference sequence). CDR3 residues: CTSRGSGYYEQYF. The DNA for the CDR3 is TGTACCAGCAGAGGTAGCGGTTACTACGAGCAGTACTTC.

Points on this clonotype: The junction and the germline gene differ at one end; a read error may be behind it. This rearrangement joins TRBV20-1 to TRBJ2-3; the match to TRBD2 covers 9 bases. The CDR3 runs to 15 residues. Germline lookup yields CDR1 DFQATT and CDR2 SNEGSKA (reference sequence). The CDR3 protein is CSPRPGGRAGDTQYF. As DNA, the CDR3 is TGCAGTCCTAGACCTGGCGGGAGGGCTGGGGATACGCAGTATTTT.

This clonotype was counted a few times. CDR3 amino acids: CASSHGEGSNQPQHF. CDR3 bases: TGTGCCAGCAGCCATGGGGAGGGTAGCAATCAGCCCCAGCATTTT. The rearrangement links TRBV9 to TRBJ1-5; D call uncertain. The length of the CDR3 is 15 residues. V shed 4 bases and J shed 0 bases, with 11 bases lying between them. Germline loops: CDR1 SGDLS, CDR2 YYNGEE.

The table lists this clonotype with a few counts. V is TRBV20-1 and J is TRBJ1-5, with D uncertain. Germline V lookup: CDR1 DFQATT, CDR2 SNEGSKA (reference sequence). Between the trimmed V and J ends, which lost 3 bases and 4 bases, there was a span of 10 bases. The CDR3 has 13 amino acids. CDR3 bases: TGCAGTGCTAGTTCCTACGGGAATCAGCCCCAGCATTTT. This translates into CSASSYGNQPQHF.

This clonotype was detected only a few times. The rearrangement links TRBV5-1 to TRBJ1-1; 9 nucleotides line up with TRBD1. Germline loops: CDR1 SGHRS, CDR2 YFSETQ. This CDR3 spans 16 amino acids. Unmatched junction bases numbered 7, after V lost 0 bases and J lost 4 bases. The CDR3 sequence: CASSLDTGGATTEAFF. DNA of the CDR3: TGCGCCAGCAGCTTGGATACAGGGGGCGCAACCACTGAAGCTTTCTTT.

The DNA of the CDR3 is TGTGCCAGCAGTTCCCAGGGTCAGAATTCACCCCTCCACTTT. Its protein is CASSSQGQNSPLHF. The genes are TRBV7-9 and TRBJ1-6; possibly TRBD1 for D (5 bases). This CDR3 has 14 amino acids. Trimming stripped 6 bases from V and 7 bases from J, with 13 bases between. From germline, CDR1 is SEHNR and CDR2 FQNEAQ (reference sequence).

This clonotype appeared a few times. The chain joins TRBV7-9 to TRBJ2-1; TRBD2 matches at 10 bases. V trimming: 0 bases; J trimming: 5 bases; junction bases outside the gene matches: 7. The CDR3 consists of 17 residues. Germline assignment: CDR1 SEHNR and CDR2 FQNEAQ (reference sequence). The CDR3 reads CASSLARVLAGNNEQFF. CDR3 nucleotides: TGTGCCAGCAGCTTAGCGCGTGTACTAGCGGGGAACAATGAGCAGTTCTTC.